This TCR beta chain was observed in a study of blood T cells in healthy people across ages. Looking at the study overall: Template-switching capture recovered about one barcoded beta molecule per two T cells.

Germline lookup yields CDR1 SGHVS and CDR2 FNYEAQ. V was clipped by 2 bases and J by 6 bases, with 23 bases between them. The CDR3 totals 18 residues. This clonotype has just a few counts. A second PCR of 7 to 11 cycles used a sample-barcoded 5' primer and a J-beta primer mix. TCRdb re-called the 5' RACE reads through MiXCR, storing one row per CDR3 protein. The top ten hold 7.9% of the sample, which has 1.5 million or so distinct CDR3 sequences, approximately 40% seen once. This rearrangement joins TRBV7-6 to TRBJ2-1; TRBD2 might be the D (5 bases). The material sequenced was blood. This sequence was found in a woman aged 18-29 years in good health. CDR3 DNA: TGTGCCAGCAGCTTATTTAGTGGAAAGGAGGTTGGCGGCAATGAGCAGTTCTTC. Translated: CASSLFSGKEVGGNEQFF.